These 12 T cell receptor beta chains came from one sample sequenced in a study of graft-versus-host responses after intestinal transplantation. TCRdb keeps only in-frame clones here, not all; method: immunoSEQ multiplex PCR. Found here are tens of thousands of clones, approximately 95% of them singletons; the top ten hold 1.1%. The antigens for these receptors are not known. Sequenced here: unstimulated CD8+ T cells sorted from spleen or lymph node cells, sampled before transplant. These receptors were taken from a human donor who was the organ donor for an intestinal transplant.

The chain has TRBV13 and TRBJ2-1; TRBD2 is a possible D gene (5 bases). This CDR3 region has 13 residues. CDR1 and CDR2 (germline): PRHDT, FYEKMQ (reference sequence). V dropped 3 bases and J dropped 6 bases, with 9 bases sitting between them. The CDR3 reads CASSFASGNEQFF. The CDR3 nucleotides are TGTGCCAGCAGCTTTGCGAGCGGCAATGAGCAGTTCTTC. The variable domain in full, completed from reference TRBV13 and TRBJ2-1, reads AAGVIQSPRHLIKEKRETATLKCYPIPRHDTVYWYQQGPGQDPQFLISFYEKMQSDKGSIPDRFSAQQFSDYHSELNMSSLELGDSALYFCASSFASGNEQFFGPGTRLTVL.

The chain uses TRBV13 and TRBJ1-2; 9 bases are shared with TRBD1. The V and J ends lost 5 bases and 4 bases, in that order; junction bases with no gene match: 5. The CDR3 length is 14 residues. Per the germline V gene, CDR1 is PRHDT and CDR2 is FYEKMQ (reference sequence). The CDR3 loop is CASSPTGGIYGYTF. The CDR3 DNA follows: TGTGCCAGCAGCCCGACAGGGGGGATCTATGGCTACACCTTC.

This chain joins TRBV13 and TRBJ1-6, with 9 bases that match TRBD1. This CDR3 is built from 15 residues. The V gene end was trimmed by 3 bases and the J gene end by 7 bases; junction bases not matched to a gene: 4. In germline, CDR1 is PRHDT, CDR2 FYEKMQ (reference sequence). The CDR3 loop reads CASSFRDRANSPLHF. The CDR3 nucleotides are TGTGCCAGCAGCTTCCGGGACAGGGCGAATTCACCCCTCCACTTT.

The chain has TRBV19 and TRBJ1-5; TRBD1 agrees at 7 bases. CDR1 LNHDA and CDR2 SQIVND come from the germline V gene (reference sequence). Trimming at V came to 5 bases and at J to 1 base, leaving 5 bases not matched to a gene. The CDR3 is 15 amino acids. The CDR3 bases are TGTGCCAGTAGTCTCCCGGGACAGAGCAATCAGCCCCAGCATTTT. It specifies CASSLPGQSNQPQHF.

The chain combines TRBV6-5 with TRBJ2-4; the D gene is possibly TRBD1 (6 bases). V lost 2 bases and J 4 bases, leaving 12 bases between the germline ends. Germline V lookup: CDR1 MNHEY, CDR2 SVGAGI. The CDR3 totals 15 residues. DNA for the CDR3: TGTGCCAGCAGTTACGAACAGGGTACGAAAAACATTCAGTACTTC. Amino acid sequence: CASSYEQGTKNIQYF.

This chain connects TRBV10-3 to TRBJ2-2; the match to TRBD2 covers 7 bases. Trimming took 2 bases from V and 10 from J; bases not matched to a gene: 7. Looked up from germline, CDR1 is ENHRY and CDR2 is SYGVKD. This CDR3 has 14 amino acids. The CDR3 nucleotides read TGTGCCATCAGTGAGCCGACTAGCCCTGAGGAGCTGTTTTTT. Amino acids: CAISEPTSPEELFF.

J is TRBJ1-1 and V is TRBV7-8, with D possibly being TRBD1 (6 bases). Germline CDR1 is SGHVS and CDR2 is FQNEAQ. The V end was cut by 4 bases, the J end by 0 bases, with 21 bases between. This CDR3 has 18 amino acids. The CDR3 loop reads CASSSYRALSLMNTEAFF. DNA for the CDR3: TGTGCCAGCAGCTCGTACAGGGCCCTTTCGTTAATGAACACTGAAGCTTTCTTT.

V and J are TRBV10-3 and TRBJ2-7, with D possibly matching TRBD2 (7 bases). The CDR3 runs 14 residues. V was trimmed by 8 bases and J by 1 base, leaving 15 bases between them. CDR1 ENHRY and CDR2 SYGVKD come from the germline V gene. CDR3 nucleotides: TGTGCCATCGGGGGGCGCGGGAGTTCCTACGAGCAGTACTTC. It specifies CAIGGRGSSYEQYF.

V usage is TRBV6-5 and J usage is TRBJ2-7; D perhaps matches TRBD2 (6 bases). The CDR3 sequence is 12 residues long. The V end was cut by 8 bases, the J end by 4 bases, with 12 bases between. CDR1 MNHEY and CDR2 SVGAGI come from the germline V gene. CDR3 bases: TGTGCCAGCGGAGGGACGCTATACGAGCAGTACTTC. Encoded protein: CASGGTLYEQYF.

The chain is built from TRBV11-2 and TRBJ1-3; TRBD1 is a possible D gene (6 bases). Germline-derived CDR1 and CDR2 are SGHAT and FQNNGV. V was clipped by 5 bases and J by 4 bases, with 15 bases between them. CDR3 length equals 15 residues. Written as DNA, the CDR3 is TGTGCCAGCAGCCCAATGGGGGCGCTAGGAAACACCATATATTTT. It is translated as CASSPMGALGNTIYF.

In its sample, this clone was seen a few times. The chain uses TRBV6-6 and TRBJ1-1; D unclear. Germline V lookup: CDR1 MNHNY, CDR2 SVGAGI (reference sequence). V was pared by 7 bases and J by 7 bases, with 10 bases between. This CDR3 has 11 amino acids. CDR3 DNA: TGTGCCAGCATGCGGCTAGATGAAGCTTTCTTT. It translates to CASMRLDEAFF.

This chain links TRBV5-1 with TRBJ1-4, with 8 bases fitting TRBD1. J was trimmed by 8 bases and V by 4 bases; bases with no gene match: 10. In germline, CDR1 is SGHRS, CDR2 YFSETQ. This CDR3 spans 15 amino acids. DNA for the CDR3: TGCGCCAGCAGCCCGCCGACAGGGGATGAGGAAAAACTGTTTTTT. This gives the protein CASSPPTGDEEKLFF.